This T cell receptor beta chain was recorded in a study of shared T cell receptors in the human thymus. This table comes from immunoSEQ multiplex PCR, and its TCRdb copy is limited to in-frame clones, with some not included. Of hundreds of thousands of clones in the sample, approximately 89% were seen once. Germline-derived CDR1 and CDR2 are MDHEN and SYDVKM. Trimming pared 9 bases from V and 0 bases from J, leaving 12 bases between. The CDR3 is made up of 14 amino acids. The sample was also linked to a second study, of human thymus T cells. That publication notes: Corrective heart surgery yielded resections, and these provided the thymus tissue.

This sequence joins TRBV28 and TRBJ1-5; D perhaps matches TRBD1 (6 bases). The TCR was taken from a boy under three years old with a congenital heart defect. Sequencing input: thymocytes. CDR3 protein: CASRTAYSNQPQHF. The CDR3 coding sequence is TGTGCCAGTCGGACAGCTTATAGCAATCAGCCCCAGCATTTT.